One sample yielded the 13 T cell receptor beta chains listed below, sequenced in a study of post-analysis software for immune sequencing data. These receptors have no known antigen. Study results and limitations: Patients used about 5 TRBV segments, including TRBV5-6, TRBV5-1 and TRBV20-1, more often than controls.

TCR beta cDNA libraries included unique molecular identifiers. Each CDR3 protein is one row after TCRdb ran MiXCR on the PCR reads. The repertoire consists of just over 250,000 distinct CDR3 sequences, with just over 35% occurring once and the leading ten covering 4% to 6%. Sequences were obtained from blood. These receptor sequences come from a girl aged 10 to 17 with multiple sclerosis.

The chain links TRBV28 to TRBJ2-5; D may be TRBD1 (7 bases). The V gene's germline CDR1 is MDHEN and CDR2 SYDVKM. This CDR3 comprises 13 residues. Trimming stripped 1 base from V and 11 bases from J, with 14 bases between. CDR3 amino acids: CASSLSEGTEQYF. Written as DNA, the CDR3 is TGTGCCAGCAGTTTATCGGAGGGGACAGAGCAGTACTTC.

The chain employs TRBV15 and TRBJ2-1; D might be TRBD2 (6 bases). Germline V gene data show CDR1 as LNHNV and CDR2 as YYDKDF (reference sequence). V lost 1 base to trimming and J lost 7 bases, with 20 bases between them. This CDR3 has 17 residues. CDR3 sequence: CATSRGGAPGERNEQFF. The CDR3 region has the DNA TGTGCCACCAGCAGAGGAGGTGCGCCGGGAGAAAGGAATGAGCAGTTCTTC.

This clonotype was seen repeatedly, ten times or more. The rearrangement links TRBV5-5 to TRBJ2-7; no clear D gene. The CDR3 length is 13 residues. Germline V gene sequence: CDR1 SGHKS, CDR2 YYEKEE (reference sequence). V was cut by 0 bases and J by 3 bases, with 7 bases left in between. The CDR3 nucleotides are TGTGCCAGCAGCTTGGGTCTTTTCTACGAGCAGTACTTC. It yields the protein CASSLGLFYEQYF.

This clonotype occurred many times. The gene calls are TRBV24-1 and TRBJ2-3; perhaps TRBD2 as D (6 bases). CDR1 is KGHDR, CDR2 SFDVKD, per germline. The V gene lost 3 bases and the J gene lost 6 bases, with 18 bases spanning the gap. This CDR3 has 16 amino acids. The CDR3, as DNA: TGTGCCACCAGTGATCCGGGACTCCGGGGTGTGGATACGCAGTATTTT. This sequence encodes CATSDPGLRGVDTQYF.

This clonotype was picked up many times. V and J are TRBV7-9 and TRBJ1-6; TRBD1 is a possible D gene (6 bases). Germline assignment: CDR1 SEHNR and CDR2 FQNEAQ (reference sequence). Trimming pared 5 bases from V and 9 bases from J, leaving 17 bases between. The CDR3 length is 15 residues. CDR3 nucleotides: TGTGCCAGCAGCCGAGAAACAGGGTTTGGTTCACCCCTCCACTTT. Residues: CASSRETGFGSPLHF.

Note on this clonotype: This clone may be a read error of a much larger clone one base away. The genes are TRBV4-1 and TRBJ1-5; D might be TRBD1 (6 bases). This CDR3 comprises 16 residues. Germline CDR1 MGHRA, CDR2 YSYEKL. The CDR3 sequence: CVSSQEGTGTSQPQHF. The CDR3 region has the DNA TGCGTCAGCAGCCAAGAAGGTACAGGGACAAGTCAGCCCCAGCATTTT.

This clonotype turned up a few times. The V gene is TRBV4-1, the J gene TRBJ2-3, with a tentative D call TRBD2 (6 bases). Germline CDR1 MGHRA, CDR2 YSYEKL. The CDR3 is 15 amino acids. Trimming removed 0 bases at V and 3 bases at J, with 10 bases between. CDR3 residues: CASSQDGGGTDTQYF. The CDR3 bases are TGCGCCAGCAGCCAAGACGGGGGAGGAACAGATACGCAGTATTTT.

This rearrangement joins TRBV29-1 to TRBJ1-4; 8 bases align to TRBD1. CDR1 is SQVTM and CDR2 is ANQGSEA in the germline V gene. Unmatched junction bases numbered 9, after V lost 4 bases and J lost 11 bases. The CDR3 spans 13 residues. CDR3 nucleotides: TGCAGCGTTGCAGGGGGCAGGGGAGAGAAACTGTTTTTT. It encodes CSVAGGRGEKLFF.

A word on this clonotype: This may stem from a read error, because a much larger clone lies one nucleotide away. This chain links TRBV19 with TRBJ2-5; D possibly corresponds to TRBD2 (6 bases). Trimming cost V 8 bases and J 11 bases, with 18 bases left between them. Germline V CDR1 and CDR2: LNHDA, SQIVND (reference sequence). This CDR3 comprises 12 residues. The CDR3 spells CASSGLSNEQYF. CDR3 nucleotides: TGTGCCAGTTCGGGACTTTCGAATGAGCAGTACTTC.

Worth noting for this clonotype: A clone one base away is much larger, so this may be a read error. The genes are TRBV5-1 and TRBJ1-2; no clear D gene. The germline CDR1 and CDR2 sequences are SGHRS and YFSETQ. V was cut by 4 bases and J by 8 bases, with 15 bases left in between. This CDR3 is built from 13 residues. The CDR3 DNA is TGCGCCAGCAGCCGCGACCAGGAAGGGGGCTACACCTTC. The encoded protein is CASSRDQEGGYTF.

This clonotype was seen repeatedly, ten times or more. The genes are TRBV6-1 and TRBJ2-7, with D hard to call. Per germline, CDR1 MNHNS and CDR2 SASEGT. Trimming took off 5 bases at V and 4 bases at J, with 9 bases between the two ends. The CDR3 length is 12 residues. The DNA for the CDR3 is TGTGCCAGCAGTCTTGGAGTTTACGAGCAGTACTTC. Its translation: CASSLGVYEQYF.

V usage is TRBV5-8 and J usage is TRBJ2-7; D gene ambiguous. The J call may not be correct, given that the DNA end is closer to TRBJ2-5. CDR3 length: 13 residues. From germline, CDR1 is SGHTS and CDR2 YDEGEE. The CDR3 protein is CASSSLRLETQYF. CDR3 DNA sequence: TGTGCCAGCAGCTCGTTGAGGCTTGAGACCCAGTACTTC.

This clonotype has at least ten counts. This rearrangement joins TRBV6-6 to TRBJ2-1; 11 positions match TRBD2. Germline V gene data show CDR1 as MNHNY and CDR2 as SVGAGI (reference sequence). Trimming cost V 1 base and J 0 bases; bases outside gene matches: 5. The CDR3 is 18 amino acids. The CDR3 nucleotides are TGTGCCAGCAGTTACTGGGGACTAGCGGTACCCTCCTACAATGAGCAGTTCTTC. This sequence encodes CASSYWGLAVPSYNEQFF.